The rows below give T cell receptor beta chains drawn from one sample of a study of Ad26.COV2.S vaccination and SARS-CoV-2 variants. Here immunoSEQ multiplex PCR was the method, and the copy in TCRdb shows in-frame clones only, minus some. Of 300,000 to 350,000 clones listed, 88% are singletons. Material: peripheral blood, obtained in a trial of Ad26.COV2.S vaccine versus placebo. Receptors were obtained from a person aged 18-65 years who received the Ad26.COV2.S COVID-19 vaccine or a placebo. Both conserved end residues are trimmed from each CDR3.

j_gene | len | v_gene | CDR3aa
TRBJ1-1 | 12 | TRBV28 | ASRRPGGVAEAF
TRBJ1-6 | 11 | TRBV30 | AWDRGVNSPLH
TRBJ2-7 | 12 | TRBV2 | ASSDTGGFGEQY
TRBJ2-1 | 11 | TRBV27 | ASSFVLSNEQF
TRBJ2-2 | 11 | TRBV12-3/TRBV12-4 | ASSAGGVGELF
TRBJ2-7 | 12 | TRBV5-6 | ASYGRRGTYEQY
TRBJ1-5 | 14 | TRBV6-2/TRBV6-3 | ASSYPTGGNNQPQH
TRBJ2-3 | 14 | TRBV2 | ASYAGPSRGGHTQY
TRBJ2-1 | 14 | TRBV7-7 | ASSSLDGSSYNEQF
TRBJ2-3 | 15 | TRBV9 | ASSVFGGAPGTDTQY
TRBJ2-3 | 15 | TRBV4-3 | ASSQGAAGVVTDTQY
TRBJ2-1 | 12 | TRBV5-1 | ASSWGALGDEQF
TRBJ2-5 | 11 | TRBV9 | ASSVTGQETQY
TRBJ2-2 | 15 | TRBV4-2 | ASSQAQGGRYTGELF
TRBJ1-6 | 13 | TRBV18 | ASSPQGMSNSPLH
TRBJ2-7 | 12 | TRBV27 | ASSHKGAGYEQY
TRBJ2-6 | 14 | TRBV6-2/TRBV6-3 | ASSYLGASGANVLT
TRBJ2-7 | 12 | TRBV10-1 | ASSEAGASYEQY
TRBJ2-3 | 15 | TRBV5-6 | ASSLEGRGFVLDTQY
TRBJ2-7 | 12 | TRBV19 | ASSAGTVSYEQY
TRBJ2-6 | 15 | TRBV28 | ASSPGTGRAGANVLT
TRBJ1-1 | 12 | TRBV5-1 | ASSSGTGGEEAF
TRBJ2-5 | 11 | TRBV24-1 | ATSEPGGETQY
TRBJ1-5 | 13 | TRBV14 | ASSQESPINQPQH
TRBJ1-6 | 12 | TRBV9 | ASSVGGRGSPLH
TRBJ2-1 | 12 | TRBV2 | ASSEVSGYNEQF
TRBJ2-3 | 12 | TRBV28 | ASSLGTSTDTQY
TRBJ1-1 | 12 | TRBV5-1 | ASSLEGLGTEAF
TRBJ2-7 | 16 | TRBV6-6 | ASSLHLLGQGYSYEQY
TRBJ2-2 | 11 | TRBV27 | ASIPRNTGELF
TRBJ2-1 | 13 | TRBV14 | ASSQDPPSYNEQF
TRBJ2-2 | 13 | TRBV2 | ATTEDRENTGELF
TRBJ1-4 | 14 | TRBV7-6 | ASSFFGTSDGEKLF
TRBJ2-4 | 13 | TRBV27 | ASSSYSGDKNIQY
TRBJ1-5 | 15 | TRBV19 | ASSIEGTGYSNQPQH
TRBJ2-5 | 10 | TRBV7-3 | ASSQSQETQY
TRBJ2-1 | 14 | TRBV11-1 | ASSLSSTSGKDEQF
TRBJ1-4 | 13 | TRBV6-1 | ASSEWSGGREKLF
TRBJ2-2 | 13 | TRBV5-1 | ASSFTNTGTGELF
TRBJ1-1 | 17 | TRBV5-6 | ASSLETGGSIWVDTEAF
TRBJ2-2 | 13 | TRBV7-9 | ASSGTGSNTGELF
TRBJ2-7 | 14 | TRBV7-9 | ASSSARAADSYEQY
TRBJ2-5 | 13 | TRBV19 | ASSLRDRMRETQY
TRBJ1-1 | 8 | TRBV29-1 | SVGNTEAF
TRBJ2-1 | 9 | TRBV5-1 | ASSLRSEQF
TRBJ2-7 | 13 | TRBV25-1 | ASSPQTGRTYEQY
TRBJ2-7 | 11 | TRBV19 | ASSIGRDYEQY
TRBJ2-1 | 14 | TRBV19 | ASSMAGLAGYNEQF